This TCR beta chain was captured by sequencing in a study of CD8 T cells in Susac syndrome. RNA totalling roughly 0.5 to 1 ug underwent reverse transcription with random hexamers. TCRdb re-called the immunoSEQ multiplex PCR reads through MiXCR, storing one row per CDR3 protein. The table includes some 260,000 distinct CDR3 sequences, 93% detected once. The germline gives CDR1 SGHVS, CDR2 FQNEAQ. The CDR3 spans 15 residues. Trimming pared 4 bases from V and 0 bases from J, leaving 10 bases between. Sequencing targeted TCR beta in T cells from blood (CD8+ and CD4+). V usage is TRBV7-8 and J usage is TRBJ1-5; D unclear. Sequenced input: CD4+ T cells from PBMCs. This sequence originates from a human donor with multiple sclerosis. This CDR3 is CASSSGRISNQPQHF. The CDR3 region has the DNA TGTGCCAGCAGCTCCGGGAGAATTAGCAATCAGCCCCAGCATTTT.